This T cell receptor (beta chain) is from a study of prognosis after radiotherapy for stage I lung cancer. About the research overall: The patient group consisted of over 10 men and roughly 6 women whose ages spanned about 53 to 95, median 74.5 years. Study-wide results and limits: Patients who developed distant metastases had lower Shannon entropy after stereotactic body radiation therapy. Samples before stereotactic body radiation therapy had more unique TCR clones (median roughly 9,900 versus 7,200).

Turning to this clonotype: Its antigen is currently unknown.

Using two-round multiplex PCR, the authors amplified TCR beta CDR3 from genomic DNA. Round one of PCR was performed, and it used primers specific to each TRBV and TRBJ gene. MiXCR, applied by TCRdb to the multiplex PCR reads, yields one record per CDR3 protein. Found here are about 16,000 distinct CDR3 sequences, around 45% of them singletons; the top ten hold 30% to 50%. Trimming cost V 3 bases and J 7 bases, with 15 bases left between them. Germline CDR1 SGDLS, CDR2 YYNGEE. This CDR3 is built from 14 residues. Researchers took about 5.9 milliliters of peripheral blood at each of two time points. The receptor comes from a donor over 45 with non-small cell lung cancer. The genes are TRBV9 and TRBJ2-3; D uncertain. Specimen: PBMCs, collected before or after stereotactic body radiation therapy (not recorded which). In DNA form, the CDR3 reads TGTGCCAGCAGCGCTCGTCTCGACTCCTATACGCAGTATTTT. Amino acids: CASSARLDSYTQYF.